This TCR beta chain was found in a study of T cell changes during pregnancy in multiple sclerosis. The CDR3 extends over 13 amino acids. Germline V lookup: CDR1 WSHSY, CDR2 SAAADI. V gave up 7 bases and J gave up 7 bases; unmatched junction bases: 8. Assay used: immunoSEQ multiplex PCR; TCRdb lists only in-frame clones, some missing. This repertoire shows fewer than 40,000 clones, about 93% found once; its top ten account for approximately 0.36%. Sequenced material: CD4+ T cells from peripheral blood mononuclear cells, taken after pregnancy. J is TRBJ2-7 and V is TRBV10-2; 9 bases match TRBD1. This receptor was obtained from a female donor in good health, enrolled as a control in a pregnancy study. CDR3 bases: TGCGCCAGCACGGACAGGGGAAGGGGAGAGCAGTACTTC. This codes for CASTDRGRGEQYF.